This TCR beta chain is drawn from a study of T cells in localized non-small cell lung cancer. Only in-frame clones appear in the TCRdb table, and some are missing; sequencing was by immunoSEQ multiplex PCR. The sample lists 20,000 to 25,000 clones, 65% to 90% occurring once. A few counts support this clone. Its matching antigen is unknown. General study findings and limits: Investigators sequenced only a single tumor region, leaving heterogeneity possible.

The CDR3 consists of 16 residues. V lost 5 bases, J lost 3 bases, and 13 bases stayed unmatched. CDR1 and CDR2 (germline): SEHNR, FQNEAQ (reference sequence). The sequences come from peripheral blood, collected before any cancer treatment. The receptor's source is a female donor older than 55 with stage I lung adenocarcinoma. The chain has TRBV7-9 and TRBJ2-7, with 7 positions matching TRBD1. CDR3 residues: CASSPPFRTGVYEQYF. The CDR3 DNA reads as TGTGCCAGCAGCCCGCCTTTCCGGACAGGAGTCTACGAGCAGTACTTC.